Sequencing of this T cell receptor beta chain was carried out in a study of cytomegalovirus exposure and HLA in healthy donors. General observations from the study: Altogether, 164 TCR beta chains were recorded as cytomegalovirus-associated.

A multiplex PCR was run with 60 Vbeta primers and 13 Jbeta primers. Produced via immunoSEQ multiplex PCR; TCRdb's table is partial and in-frame only. The sample carries a few hundred thousand clones, roughly 79% recorded once. On this clone: Its specificity is unknown.

The sequenced sample consisted of PBMCs. This clonotype was sampled from a young man in good health and CMV-seronegative.

The CDR3 DNA reads TGCGCCAGCAGCTTGGTCCCCAGTGAGCAGTTCTTC. It is translated as CASSLVPSEQFF. The chain links TRBV5-1 to TRBJ2-1; D is undetermined. The germline CDR1 and CDR2 sequences are SGHRS and YFSETQ. Trimming shortened V by 0 bases and J by 9 bases, and 7 bases separated the two germline ends. The CDR3 has 12 residues.